This TCR beta chain was captured by sequencing in a study of regulatory T cells in long-lasting Graves disease. Combining iRepertoire HTBI primers with Arm-PCR of CDR3 regions, the authors built TCR beta libraries. MiXCR, applied by TCRdb to the multiplex PCR reads, yields one record per CDR3 protein. The sample has some 600,000 distinct CDR3 sequences, 16% seen once. Time point here: newly diagnosed GD, antithyroid drugs for less than 3 months. PBMC RNA was the source of the TCR library. V gave up 3 bases and J gave up 2 bases, with 14 bases separating them. Germline V gene lookup returns CDR1 LGHDT and CDR2 YNNKEL (reference sequence). The CDR3 spans 16 residues. The data also belong to a second study, concerning T cells in Graves' hyperthyroidism and ophthalmopathy.

The material sequenced was peripheral blood mononuclear cells (PBMCs), taken at new diagnosis, from a patient treated with antithyroid drugs. The TCR originated in a young man with Graves disease. The V gene is TRBV3-1, the J gene TRBJ1-5, with D tentatively TRBD1 (6 bases). DNA of the CDR3: TGTGCCAGCAGCCATTCGACAGGATTAGGCAATCAGCCCCAGCATTTT. Its translation: CASSHSTGLGNQPQHF.